The present T cell receptor beta chain was sequenced within a study of blood T cell repertoires in COVID-19. In the original analysis: Amplification from reference gene primers served as the basis for estimated nucleated cell counts. Sequencing was performed with immunoSEQ multiplex PCR; in TCRdb, only in-frame clones are kept and a portion is missing. V and J calls and clone size are given by that table; D and trimming were obtained from the DNA. The sample records under 300,000 clones, 84% being singletons. The receptor's source is a woman aged 40 to 49 who had recovered from COVID-19. Sequenced: peripheral blood.

CDR3 nucleotides: TGTGCCAGCCGCGGGGGGCGAGGGGGGCAGTACTTC. Amino acid sequence: CASRGGRGGQYF. V usage is TRBV2 and J usage is TRBJ2-5, with 8 positions matching TRBD2. This CDR3 is 12 amino acids long. CDR1 SNHLY and CDR2 FYNNEI come from the germline V gene. After removal of 8 bases from V and 11 bases from J, the junction contained 10 bases not matched to a gene. The complete variable domain, with remaining parts taken from reference TRBV2 and TRBJ2-5, reads EPEVTQTPSHQVTQMGQEVILRCVPISNHLYFYWYRQILGQKVEFLVSFYNNEISEKSEIFDDQFSVERPDGSNFTLKIRSTKLEDSAMYFCASRGGRGGQYFGPGTRLLVL.